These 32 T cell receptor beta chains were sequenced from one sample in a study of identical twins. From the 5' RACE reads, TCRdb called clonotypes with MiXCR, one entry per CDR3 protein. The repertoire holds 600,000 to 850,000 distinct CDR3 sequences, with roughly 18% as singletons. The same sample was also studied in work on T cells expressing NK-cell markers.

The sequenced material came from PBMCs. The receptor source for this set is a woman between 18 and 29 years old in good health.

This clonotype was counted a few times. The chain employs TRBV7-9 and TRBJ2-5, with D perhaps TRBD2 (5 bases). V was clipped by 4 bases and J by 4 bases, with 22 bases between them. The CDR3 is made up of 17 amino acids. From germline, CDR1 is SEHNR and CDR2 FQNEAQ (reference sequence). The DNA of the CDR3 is TGTGCCAGCAGCTCCAGACGTCCGACTAAAAGGGTAGAGACCCAGTACTTC. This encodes CASSSRRPTKRVETQYF.

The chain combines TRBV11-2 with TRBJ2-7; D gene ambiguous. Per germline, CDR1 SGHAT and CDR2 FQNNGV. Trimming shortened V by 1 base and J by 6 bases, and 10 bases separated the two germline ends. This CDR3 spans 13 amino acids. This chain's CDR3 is CASSLGRVREQYF. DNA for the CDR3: TGTGCCAGCAGCTTAGGAAGGGTTCGCGAGCAGTACTTC.

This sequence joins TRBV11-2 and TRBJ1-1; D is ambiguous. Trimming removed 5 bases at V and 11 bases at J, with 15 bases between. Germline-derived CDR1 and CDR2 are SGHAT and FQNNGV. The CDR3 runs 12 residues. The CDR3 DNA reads TGTGCCAGCAGCGCGTTGGAGGCTCGGGCTTTCTTT. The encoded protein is CASSALEARAFF.

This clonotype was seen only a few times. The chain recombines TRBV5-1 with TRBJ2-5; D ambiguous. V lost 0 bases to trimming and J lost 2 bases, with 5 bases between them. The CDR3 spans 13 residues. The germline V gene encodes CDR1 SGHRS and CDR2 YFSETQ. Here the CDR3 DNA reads TGCGCCAGCAGCTTGGAAAGTCAAGAGACCCAGTACTTC. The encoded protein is CASSLESQETQYF.

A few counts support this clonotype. DNA of the CDR3: TGCAGTGCTAGTGGTTTTAGTGAGCAGTTCTTC. It encodes CSASGFSEQFF. This chain uses TRBV20-1 with TRBJ2-1; D is ambiguous. The germline V and J ends were trimmed by 3 bases and 9 bases, with 9 bases remaining between them. Germline V CDR1 and CDR2: DFQATT, SNEGSKA (reference sequence). This CDR3 has 11 residues.

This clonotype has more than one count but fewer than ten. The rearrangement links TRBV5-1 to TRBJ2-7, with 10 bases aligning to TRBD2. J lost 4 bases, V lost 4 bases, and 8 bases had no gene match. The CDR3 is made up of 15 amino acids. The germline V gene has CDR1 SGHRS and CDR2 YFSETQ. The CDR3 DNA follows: TGCGCCAGCAGCGACCTAGCGGGGGAACAATACGAGCAGTACTTC. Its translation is CASSDLAGEQYEQYF.

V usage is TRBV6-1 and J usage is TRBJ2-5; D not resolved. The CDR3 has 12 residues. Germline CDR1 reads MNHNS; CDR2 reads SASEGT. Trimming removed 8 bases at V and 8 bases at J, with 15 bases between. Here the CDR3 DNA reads TGTGCCAGCCGGACCCTCCGAGGCACCCAGTACTTC. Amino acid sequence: CASRTLRGTQYF.

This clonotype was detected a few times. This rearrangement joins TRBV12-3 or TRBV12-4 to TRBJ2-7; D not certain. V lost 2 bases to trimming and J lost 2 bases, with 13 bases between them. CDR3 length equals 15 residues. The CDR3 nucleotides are TGTGCCAGCAGTTTATGGTCCGAGTCCCCCTACGAGCAGTACTTC. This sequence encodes CASSLWSESPYEQYF.

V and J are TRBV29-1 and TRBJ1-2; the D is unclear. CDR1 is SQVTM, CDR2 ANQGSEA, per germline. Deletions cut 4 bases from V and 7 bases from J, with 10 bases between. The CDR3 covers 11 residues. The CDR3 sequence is CSVADGGGYTF. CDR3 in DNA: TGCAGCGTTGCTGACGGTGGTGGCTACACCTTC.

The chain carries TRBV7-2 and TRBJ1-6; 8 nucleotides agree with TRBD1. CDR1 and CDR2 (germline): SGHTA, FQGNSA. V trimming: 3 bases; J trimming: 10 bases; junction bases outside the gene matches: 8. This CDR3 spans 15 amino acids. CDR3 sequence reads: CASSFLGQAQSPLHF. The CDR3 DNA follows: TGTGCCAGCAGCTTCTTGGGACAGGCACAATCACCCCTCCACTTT.

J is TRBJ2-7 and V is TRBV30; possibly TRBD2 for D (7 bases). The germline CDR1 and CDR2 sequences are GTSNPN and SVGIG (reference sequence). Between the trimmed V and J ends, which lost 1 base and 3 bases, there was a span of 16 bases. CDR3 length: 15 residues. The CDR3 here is CAWSAGRGGDYEQYF. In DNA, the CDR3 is TGTGCCTGGAGTGCGGGCAGGGGAGGGGACTACGAGCAGTACTTC.

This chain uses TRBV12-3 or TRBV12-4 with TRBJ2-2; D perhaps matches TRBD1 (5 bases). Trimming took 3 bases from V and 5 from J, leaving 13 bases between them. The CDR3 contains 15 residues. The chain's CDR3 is CASSFRASGTGELFF. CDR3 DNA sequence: TGTGCCAGCAGTTTCAGGGCTTCTGGAACCGGGGAGCTGTTTTTT.

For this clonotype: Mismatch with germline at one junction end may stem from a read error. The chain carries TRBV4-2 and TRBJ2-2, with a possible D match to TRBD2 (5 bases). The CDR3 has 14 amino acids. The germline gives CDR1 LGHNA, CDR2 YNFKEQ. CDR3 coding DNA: TGTGCCAGCAGCCCGTACCTTCTTTCCGGGGAGCTGCTTTTT. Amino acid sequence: CASSPYLLSGELLF.

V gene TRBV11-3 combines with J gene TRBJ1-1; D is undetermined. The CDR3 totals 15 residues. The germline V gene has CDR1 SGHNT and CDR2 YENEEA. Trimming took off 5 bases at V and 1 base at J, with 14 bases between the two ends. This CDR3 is CASSINNYGNTEAFF. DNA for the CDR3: TGTGCCAGCAGCATAAACAACTACGGGAACACTGAAGCTTTCTTT.

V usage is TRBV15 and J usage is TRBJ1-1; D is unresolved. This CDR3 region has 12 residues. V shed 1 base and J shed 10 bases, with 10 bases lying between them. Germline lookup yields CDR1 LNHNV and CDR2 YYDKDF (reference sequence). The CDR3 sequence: CATSRGDFTAFF. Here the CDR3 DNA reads TGTGCCACCAGCAGAGGAGACTTTACAGCTTTCTTT.

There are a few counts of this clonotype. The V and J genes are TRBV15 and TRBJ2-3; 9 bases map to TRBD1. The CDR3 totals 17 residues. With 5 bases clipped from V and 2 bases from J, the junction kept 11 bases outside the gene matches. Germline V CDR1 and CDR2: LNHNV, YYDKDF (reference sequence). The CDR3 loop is CATSSQRDRVPTDTQYF. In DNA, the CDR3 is TGTGCCACCAGCTCCCAAAGGGACAGGGTACCCACAGATACGCAGTATTTT. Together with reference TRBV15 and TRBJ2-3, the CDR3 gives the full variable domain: DAMVIQNPRYQVTQFGKPVTLSCSQTLNHNVMYWYQQKSSQAPKLLFHYYDKDFNNEADTPDNFQSRRPNTSFCFLDIRSPGLGDTAMYLCATSSQRDRVPTDTQYFGPGTRLTVL.

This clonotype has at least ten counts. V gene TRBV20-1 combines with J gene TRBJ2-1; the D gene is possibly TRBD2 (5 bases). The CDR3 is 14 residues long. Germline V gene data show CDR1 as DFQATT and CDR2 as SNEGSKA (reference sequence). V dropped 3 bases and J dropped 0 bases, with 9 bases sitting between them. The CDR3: CSARVGSSYNEQFF. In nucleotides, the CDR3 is TGCAGTGCTAGGGTGGGGAGCTCCTACAATGAGCAGTTCTTC.

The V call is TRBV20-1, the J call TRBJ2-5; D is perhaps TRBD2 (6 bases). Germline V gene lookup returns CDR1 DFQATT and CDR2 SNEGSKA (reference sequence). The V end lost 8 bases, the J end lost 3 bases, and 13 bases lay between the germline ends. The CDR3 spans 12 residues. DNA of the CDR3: TGCAGTAACCGGGACTGGGAAGAGACCCAGTACTTC. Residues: CSNRDWEETQYF.

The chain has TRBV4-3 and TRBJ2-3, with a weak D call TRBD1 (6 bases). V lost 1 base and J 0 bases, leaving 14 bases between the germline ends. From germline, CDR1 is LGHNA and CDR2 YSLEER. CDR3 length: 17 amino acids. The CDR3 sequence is CASSQARTAYSTDTQYF. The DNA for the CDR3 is TGCGCCAGCAGCCAAGCAAGGACAGCCTATAGCACAGATACGCAGTATTTT.

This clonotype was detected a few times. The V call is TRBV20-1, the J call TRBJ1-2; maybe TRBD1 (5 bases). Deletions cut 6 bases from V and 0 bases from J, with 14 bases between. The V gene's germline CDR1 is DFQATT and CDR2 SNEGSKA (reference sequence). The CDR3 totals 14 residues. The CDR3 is CSATPGGANYGYTF. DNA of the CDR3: TGCAGTGCCACCCCGGGGGGGGCTAACTATGGCTACACCTTC.

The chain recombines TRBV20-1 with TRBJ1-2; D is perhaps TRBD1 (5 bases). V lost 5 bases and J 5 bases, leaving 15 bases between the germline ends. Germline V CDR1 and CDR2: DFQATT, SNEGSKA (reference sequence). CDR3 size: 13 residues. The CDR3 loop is CSADLRGLYGYTF. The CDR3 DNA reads TGCAGTGCTGACCTCCGGGGCCTGTATGGCTACACCTTC.

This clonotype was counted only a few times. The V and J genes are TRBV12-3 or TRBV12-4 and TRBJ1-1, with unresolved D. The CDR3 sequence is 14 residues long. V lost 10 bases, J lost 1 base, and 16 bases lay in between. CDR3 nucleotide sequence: TGTGCCACCGTGCTCGGGCCTTCGAACACTGAAGCTTTCTTT. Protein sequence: CATVLGPSNTEAFF.

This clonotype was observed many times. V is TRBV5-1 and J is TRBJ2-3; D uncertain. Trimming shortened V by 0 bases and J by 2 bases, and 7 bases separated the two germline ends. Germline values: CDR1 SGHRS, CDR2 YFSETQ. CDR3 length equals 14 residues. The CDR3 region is CASSLVLDTDTQYF. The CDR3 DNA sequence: TGCGCCAGCAGCTTGGTCTTAGACACAGATACGCAGTATTTT.

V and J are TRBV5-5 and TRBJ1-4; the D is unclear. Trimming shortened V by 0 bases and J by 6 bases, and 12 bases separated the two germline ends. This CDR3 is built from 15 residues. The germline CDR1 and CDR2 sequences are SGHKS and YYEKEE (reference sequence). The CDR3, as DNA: TGTGCCAGCAGCTTGGGGTCCGGACGTGATGAAAAACTGTTTTTT. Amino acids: CASSLGSGRDEKLFF.

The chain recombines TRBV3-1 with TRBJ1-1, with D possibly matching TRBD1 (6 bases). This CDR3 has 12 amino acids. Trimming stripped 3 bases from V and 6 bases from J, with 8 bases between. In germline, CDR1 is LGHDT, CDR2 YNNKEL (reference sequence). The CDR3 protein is CASSQRGSEAFF. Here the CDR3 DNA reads TGTGCCAGCAGCCAGAGGGGGTCTGAAGCTTTCTTT.

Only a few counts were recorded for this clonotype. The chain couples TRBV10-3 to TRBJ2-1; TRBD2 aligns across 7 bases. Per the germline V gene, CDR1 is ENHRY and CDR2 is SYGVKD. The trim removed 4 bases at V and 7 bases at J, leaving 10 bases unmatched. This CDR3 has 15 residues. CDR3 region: CAISVSAGVRNEQFF. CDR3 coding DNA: TGTGCCATCAGTGTTAGTGCGGGAGTTCGAAATGAGCAGTTCTTC.

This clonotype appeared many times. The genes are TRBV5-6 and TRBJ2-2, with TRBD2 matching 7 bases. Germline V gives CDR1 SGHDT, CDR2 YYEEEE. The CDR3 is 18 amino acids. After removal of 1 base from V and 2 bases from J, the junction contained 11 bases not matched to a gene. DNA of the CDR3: TGTGCCAGCAGCTTGCTTAGGTCGACTAGCCTTAACACCGGGGAGCTGTTTTTT. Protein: CASSLLRSTSLNTGELFF.

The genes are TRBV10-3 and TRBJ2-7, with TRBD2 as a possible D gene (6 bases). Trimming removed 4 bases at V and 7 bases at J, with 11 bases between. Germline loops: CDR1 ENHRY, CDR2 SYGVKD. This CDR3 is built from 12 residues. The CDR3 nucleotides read TGTGCCATCAGTGCGATAGCGGAGGAGCAGTACTTC. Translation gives CAISAIAEEQYF.

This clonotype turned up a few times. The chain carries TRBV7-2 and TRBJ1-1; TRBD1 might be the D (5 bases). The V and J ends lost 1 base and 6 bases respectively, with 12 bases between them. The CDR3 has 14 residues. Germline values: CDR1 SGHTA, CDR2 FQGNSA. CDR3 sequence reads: CASSLGPLGPEAFF. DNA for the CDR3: TGTGCCAGCAGCTTAGGTCCTTTGGGACCTGAAGCTTTCTTT.

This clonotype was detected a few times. The CDR3 nucleotides read TGTGCCAGCAGTGAACCGACTAGCGGGAGGTCTGAGCAGTTCTTC. Translation gives CASSEPTSGRSEQFF. The genes are TRBV25-1 and TRBJ2-1; TRBD2 matches at 13 bases. This CDR3 is 15 amino acids long. V gave up 2 bases and J gave up 9 bases; unmatched junction bases: 4. Germline CDR1 reads MGHDK; CDR2 reads SYGVNS.

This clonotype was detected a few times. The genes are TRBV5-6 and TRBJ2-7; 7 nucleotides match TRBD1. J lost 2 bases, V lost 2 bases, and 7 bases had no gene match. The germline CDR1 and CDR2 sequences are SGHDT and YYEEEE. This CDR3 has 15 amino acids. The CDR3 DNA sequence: TGTGCCAGCAGCTTTGCGACAGGGTTCGCCTACGAGCAGTACTTC. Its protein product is CASSFATGFAYEQYF.

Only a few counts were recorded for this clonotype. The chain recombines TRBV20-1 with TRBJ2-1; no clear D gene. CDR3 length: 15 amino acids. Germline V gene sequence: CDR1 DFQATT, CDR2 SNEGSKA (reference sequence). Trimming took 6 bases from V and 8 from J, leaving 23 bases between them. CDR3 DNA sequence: TGCAGTGCGCCTTCCCCCCAAGGAACGGGCGATGAGCAGTTCTTC. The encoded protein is CSAPSPQGTGDEQFF.